These 15 T cell receptor beta chains share one sample of origin, sequenced in a study of T-cell reconstitution after alpha-beta-depleted transplantation in children. Researchers prepared the TCRbeta library using unique molecular identifiers, the study reports. MiXCR was run by TCRdb on the PCR reads, yielding one entry per CDR3 protein. The sample lists about 200,000 distinct CDR3 sequences; 6.6% were seen once. Sequencing was performed on PBMCs, taken before TCRalphabeta/CD19-depleted stem cell transplant. These receptor sequences come from a boy aged 2 to 9 with acute lymphoblastic leukemia, due to receive a stem cell transplant.

The chain uses TRBV7-2 and TRBJ1-6; D not resolved. V was cut by 4 bases and J by 3 bases, with 13 bases left in between. The CDR3 contains 16 residues. CDR1 SGHTA and CDR2 FQGNSA come from the germline V gene. CDR3 coding DNA: TGTGCCAGCAGCTACTCCCCGGGCTACTATAATTCACCCCTCCACTTT. This sequence encodes CASSYSPGYYNSPLHF.

This clonotype was observed at least ten times. This chain joins TRBV11-2 and TRBJ2-3; D remains unclear. Germline-derived CDR1 and CDR2 are SGHAT and FQNNGV. This CDR3 comprises 15 residues. The V end lost 2 bases, the J end lost 1 base, and 10 bases lay between the germline ends. CDR3 in amino acids: CASSLSPSGTDTQYF. The CDR3 nucleotides are TGTGCCAGCAGCTTATCCCCCAGCGGCACAGATACGCAGTATTTT.

This clonotype showed up many times. V and J are TRBV7-2 and TRBJ1-3, with D possibly being TRBD1 (5 bases). Trimming took 4 bases from V and 1 from J, leaving 8 bases between them. CDR1 and CDR2 from the germline V gene are SGHTA and FQGNSA. The CDR3 covers 14 residues. Here the CDR3 reads CASSWGSSGNTIYF. In DNA form, the CDR3 reads TGTGCCAGCAGCTGGGGGTCGTCTGGAAACACCATATATTTT.

This clonotype has a count of ten or more. The CDR3 DNA is TGTGCCAGCAGCCCCCGCCTGACCGAGACCCAGTACTTC. Its translation is CASSPRLTETQYF. The chain couples TRBV11-2 to TRBJ2-5; D is undetermined. Per the germline V gene, CDR1 is SGHAT and CDR2 is FQNNGV. This CDR3 spans 13 amino acids. The V end was cut by 5 bases, the J end by 5 bases, with 12 bases between.

This clonotype was recorded at least ten times. V usage is TRBV10-2 and J usage is TRBJ2-7; no clear D gene. The CDR3 has 13 amino acids. V lost 4 bases, J lost 3 bases, and 10 bases lay in between. The germline gives CDR1 WSHSY, CDR2 SAAADI. The CDR3 nucleotides read TGCGCCAGCAGTGTTTGGCAGAACTACGAGCAGTACTTC. Translation: CASSVWQNYEQYF.

Here the CDR3 DNA reads TGTGCCAGCAGTTTAGGGACAGCGGGGGACACTGAAGCTTTCTTT. This codes for CASSLGTAGDTEAFF. The chain joins TRBV12-3 or TRBV12-4 to TRBJ1-1; D perhaps matches TRBD1 (6 bases). The CDR3 sequence is 15 residues long. Trimming pared 1 base from V and 3 bases from J, leaving 12 bases between.

This clonotype was recorded at least ten times. The rearrangement links TRBV20-1 to TRBJ2-7; no firm D call. This CDR3 region has 16 residues. Germline CDR1 reads DFQATT; CDR2 reads SNEGSKA (reference sequence). Trimming pared 0 bases from V and 0 bases from J, leaving 15 bases between. This chain's CDR3 is CSARDPIGRASYEQYF. CDR3 DNA: TGCAGTGCTAGAGATCCTATAGGCCGCGCCTCCTACGAGCAGTACTTC.

At least ten counts were recorded for this clonotype. V gene TRBV4-2 combines with J gene TRBJ2-1, with a tentative D call TRBD1 (5 bases). The CDR3 spans 13 residues. Germline V lookup: CDR1 LGHNA, CDR2 YNFKEQ. Trimming took 2 bases from V and 8 from J, leaving 10 bases between them. The CDR3 DNA reads as TGTGCCAGCAGCCAACCAGAAGGGGATGAGCAGTTCTTC. This translates into CASSQPEGDEQFF.

This clonotype was picked up many times. An end of the junction differs from the germline gene, which may be a read error. The chain couples TRBV6-1 to TRBJ2-7; maybe TRBD2 (5 bases). The germline V gene encodes CDR1 MNHNS and CDR2 SASEGT. This CDR3 is 13 amino acids long. DNA of the CDR3: TGTGCCAGCAGGGAAGGAGGCCTCGGGAAGCAGTACTTC. It codes for CASREGGLGKQYF.

This clonotype was counted many times. The rearrangement uses TRBV5-6 and TRBJ2-1, with TRBD2 identical over 10 bases. The CDR3 has 17 amino acids. V was clipped by 0 bases and J by 2 bases; unmatched bases: 5. Germline V CDR1 and CDR2: SGHDT, YYEEEE. CDR3: CASSLGAGGRPYNEQFF. In nucleotides, the CDR3 is TGTGCCAGCAGCTTGGGAGCGGGGGGGCGGCCCTACAATGAGCAGTTCTTC.

This clonotype was seen many times. The chain employs TRBV5-1 and TRBJ2-1; 11 bases match TRBD2. The length of the CDR3 is 14 residues. Germline V lookup: CDR1 SGHRS, CDR2 YFSETQ. J was trimmed by 6 bases and V by 8 bases; bases with no gene match: 7. CDR3 sequence: CASQSGTSGNEQFF. CDR3 in DNA: TGCGCCAGTCAGTCCGGGACTAGCGGCAATGAGCAGTTCTTC.

In its sample, this clonotype was seen many times. This chain connects TRBV29-1 to TRBJ2-1; either TRBD1 or TRBD2 may supply D (5 bases each). The CDR3 runs to 14 residues. In germline, CDR1 is SQVTM, CDR2 ANQGSEA. Trimming left V 7 bases short and J 0 bases short, with 13 bases between. The CDR3 region is CSGVRESSYNEQFF. As DNA, the CDR3 is TGCAGCGGGGTCAGGGAGTCCTCCTACAATGAGCAGTTCTTC.

In this sample, this clonotype turned up many times. The chain joins TRBV29-1 to TRBJ2-1; D ambiguous. CDR3 length equals 10 residues. Trimming cost V 7 bases and J 10 bases, with 11 bases left between them. Per the germline V gene, CDR1 is SQVTM and CDR2 is ANQGSEA. The CDR3 loop is CSALEREQFF. CDR3 bases: TGCAGCGCCCTAGAGCGCGAGCAGTTCTTC.

The chain carries TRBV12-3 or TRBV12-4 and TRBJ2-5; 9 bases are shared with TRBD2. V was pared by 4 bases and J by 3 bases, with 9 bases of the junction left unmatched. The CDR3 is 16 amino acids. In nucleotides, the CDR3 is TGTGCCAGCAGTTCGTCAAGCGCTAGCGGGGAAGAGACCCAGTACTTC. Its translation: CASSSSSASGEETQYF.

The V call is TRBV20-1, the J call TRBJ1-6; D possibly corresponds to TRBD1 (5 bases). This CDR3 has 16 amino acids. V was cut by 0 bases and J by 6 bases, with 15 bases left in between. From germline, CDR1 is DFQATT and CDR2 SNEGSKA (reference sequence). CDR3 residues: CSARDLGASGNSPLHF. As DNA, the CDR3 is TGCAGTGCTAGAGACCTTGGGGCGAGTGGTAATTCACCCCTCCACTTT.